This passage covers 28 T cell receptor beta chains from one sample sequenced in a study of glioma-infiltrating T cells. Using RNA template, CDR3s of TCR alpha and beta were amplified with iRepertoire arm-PCR. TCRdb independently ran MiXCR on the multiplex PCR reads; one entry per CDR3 protein. The sample records approximately 100,000 distinct CDR3 sequences, around 25% being singletons. The sequenced sample was glioma tissue, nonneoplastic brain tissue, or PBMCs (not recorded which). Receptors were obtained from a human donor with low-grade glioma or glioblastoma, undergoing nonglioma brain surgery, or in good health (not recorded which).

This rearrangement joins TRBV7-2 to TRBJ2-2; D might be TRBD1 or TRBD2, each matching 6 bases. Per germline, CDR1 SGHTA and CDR2 FQGNSA. The CDR3 is made up of 15 amino acids. V shed 3 bases and J shed 5 bases, with 13 bases lying between them. The CDR3 sequence: CASSLNREVTGELFF. For the CDR3, the DNA is TGTGCCAGCAGCTTGAACAGGGAGGTGACCGGGGAGCTGTTTTTT.

In this sample, this clonotype turned up many times. The V gene is TRBV18, the J gene TRBJ2-5, with 8 bases aligning to TRBD1. V lost 8 bases to trimming and J lost 2 bases; unmatched junction nucleotides: 7. This CDR3 region has 14 residues. Germline V lookup: CDR1 KGHSH, CDR2 LQKENI. The CDR3 DNA reads TGTGCCAGCAGTCCCCAGGGGGCTCAAGAGACCCAGTACTTC. This encodes CASSPQGAQETQYF.

This clonotype was observed many times. The genes are TRBV6-4 and TRBJ1-1, with D tentatively TRBD1 (5 bases). The CDR3 spans 15 residues. Trimming took off 3 bases at V and 0 bases at J, with 11 bases between the two ends. Germline V gene data show CDR1 as MRHNA and CDR2 as SNTAGT. CDR3 protein: CASSEQGLMNTEAFF. The DNA of the CDR3 is TGTGCCAGCAGTGAGCAGGGCCTGATGAACACTGAAGCTTTCTTT.

Concerning this clonotype itself: A read error may explain this, as a much larger clone is one base away. The chain carries TRBV2 and TRBJ2-1; D gene unclear. The CDR3 spans 16 residues. The germline CDR1 and CDR2 sequences are SNHLY and FYNNEI. The CDR3 DNA reads as TGTGCCAGCAGCCGACAAGGCGGCGGCTCCTACAATGAGCGGTTCTTC. Translated: CASSRQGGGSYNERFF. The full variable domain, in which reference TRBV2 and TRBJ2-1 provide the parts outside the CDR3, is EPEVTQTPSHQVTQMGQEVILRCVPISNHLYFYWYRQILGQKVEFLVSFYNNEISEKSEIFDDQFSVERPDGSNFTLKIRSTKLEDSAMYFCASSRQGGGSYNERFFGPGTRLTVL.

Many counts were recorded for this clonotype. The J gene is TRBJ1-1, the V gene TRBV12-3 or TRBV12-4; D gene uncertain. Between the trimmed V and J ends, which lost 6 bases and 5 bases, there was a span of 7 bases. CDR3 length equals 11 residues. The CDR3 nucleotides read TGTGCCAGCAGCATAGGGACTGAAGCTTTCTTT. Translation: CASSIGTEAFF.

The chain has TRBV5-1 and TRBJ2-1; D is ambiguous. The V end was cut by 3 bases, the J end by 4 bases, with 17 bases between. This CDR3 is built from 16 residues. Germline CDR1 and CDR2: SGHRS and YFSETQ. The CDR3 DNA follows: TGCGCCAGCAGCTCCCAGGCCAGCCTCGTTTACAATGAGCAGTTCTTC. Translation gives CASSSQASLVYNEQFF.

This clonotype appeared a single time. The chain has TRBV6-2 or TRBV6-3 and TRBJ1-1; tentative D call: TRBD1 (6 bases). CDR3 size: 20 residues. V was pared by 8 bases and J by 2 bases, with 33 bases between. Germline CDR1 and CDR2: MNHEY and SVGEGT. Here the CDR3 DNA reads TGTGCCAGCGTATTGGGAAGCGCCGGGGGCGCCTATAGCCAAAACACTGAAGCTTTCTTT. It translates to CASVLGSAGGAYSQNTEAFF.

There are many counts of this clonotype. The chain couples TRBV11-2 to TRBJ1-3, with unresolved D. The CDR3 extends over 14 amino acids. Germline loops: CDR1 SGHAT, CDR2 FQNNGV. Trimming cost V 1 base and J 1 base, with 5 bases left between them. The CDR3 DNA reads as TGTGCCAGCAGCTTAGGGACTTCTGGAAACACCATATATTTT. It encodes CASSLGTSGNTIYF.

This chain links TRBV20-1 with TRBJ2-3; D gene uncertain. Germline values: CDR1 DFQATT, CDR2 SNEGSKA (reference sequence). V lost 0 bases to trimming and J lost 7 bases, with 11 bases between them. This CDR3 is 13 amino acids long. In DNA form, the CDR3 reads TGCAGTGCTAGAGAGCGTCCCTCTTATACGCAGTATTTT. It translates to CSARERPSYTQYF.

The chain is built from TRBV5-1 and TRBJ2-1; D is perhaps TRBD1 or TRBD2 (6 bases each). Germline values: CDR1 SGHRS, CDR2 YFSETQ. This CDR3 region has 21 residues. The V end lost 3 bases, the J end lost 4 bases, and 32 bases lay between the germline ends. CDR3 bases: TGCGCCAGCAGCTCCTACTCCCCGGGACAAAGGATGGAGGGGATATACAATGAGCAGTTCTTC. This gives the protein CASSSYSPGQRMEGIYNEQFF.

This clonotype was found many times. The rearrangement links TRBV4-1 to TRBJ1-2; 12 bases match TRBD1. V gave up 4 bases and J gave up 3 bases; unmatched junction bases: 3. Germline V gene data show CDR1 as MGHRA and CDR2 as YSYEKL. This CDR3 region has 15 residues. The CDR3 here is CASSRGTGGDYGYTF. In DNA form, the CDR3 reads TGCGCCAGCAGCCGCGGGACAGGGGGCGACTATGGCTACACCTTC.

A note on this clonotype: A much larger clone is a single base away; this may be a read error. V gene TRBV7-9 combines with J gene TRBJ1-4; the match to TRBD1 covers 8 bases. This CDR3 comprises 14 residues. In germline, CDR1 is SEHNR, CDR2 FQNEAQ (reference sequence). CDR3: CASSSGQGGEELFF. The CDR3 DNA sequence: TGTGCCAGCAGCTCCGGACAGGGAGGTGAAGAACTGTTTTTT.

On this clonotype: A much larger clone lies a single base off, so this may be a read error. J is TRBJ2-3 and V is TRBV19; D is unresolved. Per germline, CDR1 LNHDA and CDR2 SQIVND (reference sequence). Trimming left V 3 bases short and J 0 bases short, with 10 bases between. The CDR3 extends over 15 amino acids. The CDR3 is CASSMKGSSTDTQYF. The CDR3 DNA reads TGTGCCAGTAGTATGAAGGGCTCTAGCACAGATACGCAGTATTTT.

At least ten counts were recorded for this clonotype. The V and J genes are TRBV4-2 and TRBJ2-1; 12 bases match TRBD2. Germline V CDR1 and CDR2: LGHNA, YNFKEQ. The V segment lost 1 base and the J segment 9 bases; nucleotides outside the gene matches: 4. The CDR3 loop spans 15 amino acids. The CDR3 bases are TGTGCCAGCAGCCAAGGATCTAGCGGGAGGGGTGAGCAGTTCTTC. Its protein product is CASSQGSSGRGEQFF.

Concerning this clonotype: A much larger clone differs from this one at a single base, so this may be a read error. The V and J genes are TRBV2 and TRBJ2-5; maybe TRBD1 (6 bases). V lost 6 bases and J lost 4, with 21 bases in between. Looked up from germline, CDR1 is SNHLY and CDR2 is FYNNEI. CDR3 length equals 16 residues. The CDR3 loop reads CASRDSGPVTRETQYF. CDR3 nucleotides: TGTGCCAGCAGGGACAGTGGCCCAGTCACTAGAGAGACCCAGTACTTC.

V and J are TRBV5-1 and TRBJ1-1; D might be TRBD1 (5 bases). The V and J ends lost 4 bases and 0 bases respectively, with 10 bases between them. The CDR3 extends over 14 amino acids. The germline V gene has CDR1 SGHRS and CDR2 YFSETQ. CDR3 sequence: CASSTYRLNTEAFF. CDR3 DNA: TGCGCCAGCAGCACCTACAGGTTGAACACTGAAGCTTTCTTT.

As concerns this clonotype: A much bigger clone sits one base away, suggesting this may be a read error. The chain uses TRBV7-2 and TRBJ2-2, with a tentative D call TRBD2 (6 bases). The CDR3 loop spans 14 amino acids. Germline V gene sequence: CDR1 SGHTA, CDR2 FQGNSA. The CDR3 region is CASSLNPDTGGLFF. CDR3 DNA: TGTGCCAGCAGCTTAAATCCGGACACCGGGGGGCTGTTTTTT.

Comment on this clonotype: The DNA is left out, because the CDR3 cannot be placed on it with certainty; the CDR3 is given as TCRdb lists it. V and J are TRBV27 and TRBJ1-1; the table's D call of TRBD1 was not tested on the DNA. 18 amino acids form the CDR3, both terminal residues included. Germline V gene data show CDR1 as MNHEY and CDR2 as SMNVEV (reference sequence). The CDR3 is CATEDNEQFFGPGAEAFF.

A remark on this clonotype: The CDR3 carries no conserved terminal phenylalanine or tryptophan, so it likely arises from a read error. No DNA is shown, since the ends of the CDR3 on it are uncertain; the CDR3 is the one TCRdb lists. The rearrangement links TRBV6-6 to TRBJ2-5; the D call of TRBD1 is as the table states it, not checked on the DNA. The V gene's germline CDR1 is MNHNY and CDR2 SVGAGI (reference sequence). The CDR3 contains 14 residues when both ends are counted. The CDR3 loop is CASSPGAVKETKYL.

The chain joins TRBV15 to TRBJ2-1, with 11 bases matching TRBD1. CDR3 length: 16 residues. Germline-derived CDR1 and CDR2 are LNHNV and YYDKDF (reference sequence). J was trimmed by 10 bases and V by 9 bases; bases with no gene match: 17. CDR3: CATRVRPGQGVGEQFF. DNA of the CDR3: TGTGCCACGAGAGTTAGGCCGGGACAGGGGGTAGGAGAGCAGTTCTTC.

The V gene is TRBV11-2, the J gene TRBJ1-1; TRBD1 agrees at 7 bases. The CDR3 sequence is 15 residues long. With V trimmed by 3 bases and J by 1 base, 5 bases remained unmatched. The germline V gene encodes CDR1 SGHAT and CDR2 FQNNGV. The CDR3 sequence: CASSFPTGTNTEAFF. In DNA form, the CDR3 reads TGTGCCAGCAGCTTCCCGACAGGGACGAACACTGAAGCTTTCTTT.

Worth noting for this clonotype: A junction boundary mismatches the germline segment, possibly from a read error. The chain couples TRBV4-1 to TRBJ2-1; D ambiguous. This CDR3 is built from 15 residues. Germline V gene data show CDR1 as MGHRA and CDR2 as YSYEKL. DNA for the CDR3: TGCGCCAGCAGCTGGTGGGGAAGCTCCTACAATGAGCAGTCCTTC. It codes for CASSWWGSSYNEQSF.

The gene calls are TRBV12-3 or TRBV12-4 and TRBJ2-2; no definite D call. The length of the CDR3 is 15 residues. The V and J ends lost 4 bases and 0 bases respectively, with 9 bases between them. The CDR3: CASSSVGANTGELFF. DNA for the CDR3: TGTGCCAGCAGTTCAGTAGGCGCGAACACCGGGGAGCTGTTTTTT.

As regards this clonotype: Being one base from a much bigger clone, this may be a read error. J is TRBJ2-1 and V is TRBV12-3 or TRBV12-4, with a tentative D call TRBD1 (5 bases). This CDR3 comprises 14 residues. The ends were cut back, 2 bases at V and 4 bases at J, with 9 bases in the middle. The CDR3 DNA follows: TGTGCCAGCAGTTTAAAAGGGGATTACAATGAGCAGTTCTTC. Amino acid sequence: CASSLKGDYNEQFF.

This clonotype has a count of ten or more. The chain carries TRBV12-3 or TRBV12-4 and TRBJ2-5; D call uncertain. Trimming cost V 2 bases and J 3 bases, with 10 bases left between them. The CDR3 length is 14 residues. CDR3 in amino acids: CASSLRGRKETQYF. CDR3 DNA: TGTGCCAGCAGTTTAAGAGGACGGAAAGAGACCCAGTACTTC.

This clonotype was seen at least ten times. This chain links TRBV12-3 or TRBV12-4 with TRBJ2-7, with D perhaps matching TRBD2 (6 bases). The CDR3 totals 14 residues. Trimming left V 6 bases short and J 3 bases short, with 15 bases between. The CDR3 protein is CASRPHGGNYEQYF. CDR3 bases: TGTGCCAGCAGACCACACGGAGGGAACTACGAGCAGTACTTC.

On this clonotype itself: A much larger clone lies a single base off, so this may be a read error. The V call is TRBV4-1, the J call TRBJ2-1, with D possibly matching TRBD1 (6 bases). This CDR3 is 16 amino acids long. CDR1 and CDR2 (germline): MGHRA, YSYEKL. The V and J ends lost 5 bases and 6 bases respectively, with 20 bases between them. CDR3 sequence reads: CASSALQGFATNEQFF. The CDR3 region has the DNA TGCGCCAGCAGCGCTCTACAGGGATTCGCCACCAATGAGCAGTTCTTC.

Concerning this clonotype itself: Given a much more abundant clone one base away, this may be a read error. This rearrangement joins TRBV7-2 to TRBJ2-4; D is perhaps TRBD2 (5 bases). The CDR3 is made up of 12 amino acids. Germline V CDR1 and CDR2: SGHTA, FQGNSA. Trimming stripped 6 bases from V and 8 bases from J, with 11 bases between. In DNA form, the CDR3 reads TGTGCCAGCAGACCAATGCGGGACATTCAGTACTTC. Amino acids: CASRPMRDIQYF.